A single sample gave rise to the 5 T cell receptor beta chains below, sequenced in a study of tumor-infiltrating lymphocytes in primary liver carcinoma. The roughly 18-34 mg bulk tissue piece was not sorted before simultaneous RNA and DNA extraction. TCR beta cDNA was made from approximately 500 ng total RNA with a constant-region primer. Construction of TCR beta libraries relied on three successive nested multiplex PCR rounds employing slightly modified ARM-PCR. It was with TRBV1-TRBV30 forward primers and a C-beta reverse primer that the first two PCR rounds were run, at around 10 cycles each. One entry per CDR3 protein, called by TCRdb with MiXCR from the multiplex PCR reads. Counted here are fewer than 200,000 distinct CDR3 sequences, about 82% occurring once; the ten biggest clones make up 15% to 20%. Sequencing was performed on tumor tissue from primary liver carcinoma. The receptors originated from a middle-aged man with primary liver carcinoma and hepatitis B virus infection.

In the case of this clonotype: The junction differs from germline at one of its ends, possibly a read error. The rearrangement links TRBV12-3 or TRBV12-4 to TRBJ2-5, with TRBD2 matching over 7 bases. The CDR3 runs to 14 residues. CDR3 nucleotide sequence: TGTGCCAGCATCGTCCGGGAGGATCTGTTGACCCACTACTTC. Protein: CASIVREDLLTHYF.

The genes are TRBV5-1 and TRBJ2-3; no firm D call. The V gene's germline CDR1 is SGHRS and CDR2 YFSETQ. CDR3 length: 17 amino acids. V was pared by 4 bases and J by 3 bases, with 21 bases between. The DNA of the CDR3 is TGCGCCAGCAGCATTAAAAGACTGACGGACGGTACAGATACGCAGTATTTT. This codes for CASSIKRLTDGTDTQYF.

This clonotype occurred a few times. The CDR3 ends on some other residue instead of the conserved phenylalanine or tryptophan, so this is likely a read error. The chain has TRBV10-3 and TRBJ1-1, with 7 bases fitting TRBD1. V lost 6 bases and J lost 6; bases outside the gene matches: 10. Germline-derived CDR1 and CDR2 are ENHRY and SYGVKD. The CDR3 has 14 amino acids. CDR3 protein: CAISSRDRGPEAFL. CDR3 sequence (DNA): TGTGCCATCAGCTCGAGGGACAGAGGTCCTGAAGCTTTCCTT.

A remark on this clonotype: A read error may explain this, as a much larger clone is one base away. The CDR3 nucleotides are TGTGCCAACAGCCAAGATCTAGCGGGTGAGCAGTACTTC. This codes for CANSQDLAGEQYF. The rearrangement uses TRBV14 and TRBJ2-7; 8 nucleotides match TRBD2. Germline V gives CDR1 SGHDN, CDR2 FVKESK. The CDR3 consists of 13 residues.

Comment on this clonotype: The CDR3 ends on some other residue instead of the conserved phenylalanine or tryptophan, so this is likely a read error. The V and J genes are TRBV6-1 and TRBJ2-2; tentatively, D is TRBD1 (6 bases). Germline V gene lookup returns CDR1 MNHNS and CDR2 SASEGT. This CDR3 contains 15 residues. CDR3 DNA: TGTGCCACAGGGTGGGACACTAAGAACACCTGGGAGCTGTTTATT. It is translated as CATGWDTKNTWELFI.